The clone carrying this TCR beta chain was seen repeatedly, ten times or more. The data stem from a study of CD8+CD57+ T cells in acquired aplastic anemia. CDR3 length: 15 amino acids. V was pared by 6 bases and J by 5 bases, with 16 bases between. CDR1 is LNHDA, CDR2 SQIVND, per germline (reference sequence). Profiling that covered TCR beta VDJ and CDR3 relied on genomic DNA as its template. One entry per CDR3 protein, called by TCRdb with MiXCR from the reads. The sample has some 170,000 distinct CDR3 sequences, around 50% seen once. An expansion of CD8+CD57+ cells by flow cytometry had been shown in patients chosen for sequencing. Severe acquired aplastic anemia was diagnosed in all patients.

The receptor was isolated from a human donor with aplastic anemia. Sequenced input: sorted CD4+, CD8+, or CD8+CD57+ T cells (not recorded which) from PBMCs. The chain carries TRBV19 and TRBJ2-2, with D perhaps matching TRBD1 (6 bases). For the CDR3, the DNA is TGTGCCAGTAGGACGACAGGTATCGGTACCGGGGAGCTGTTTTTT. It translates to CASRTTGIGTGELFF.